The 16 T cell receptor beta chains reported below all come from one sample, sequenced in a study of cytomegalovirus exposure and HLA in healthy donors. The PCR had 60 Vbeta and 13 Jbeta primers. Sequencing was performed with immunoSEQ multiplex PCR; in TCRdb, only in-frame clones are kept and a portion is missing. This table holds about 190,000 clones, 84% found once. Sample: PBMCs. These receptors were obtained from a boy younger than 18 in good health and CMV-seronegative.

The sample holds one count of this clone. CDR3 sequence (DNA): TGTGCCAGCACCAGGGACTATGGCTACACCTTC. This sequence encodes CASTRDYGYTF. V is TRBV9 and J is TRBJ1-2, with a possible D match to TRBD1 (5 bases). Looked up from germline, CDR1 is SGDLS and CDR2 is YYNGEE. Trimming shortened V by 6 bases and J by 3 bases, and 6 bases separated the two germline ends. The CDR3 runs 11 residues.

J is TRBJ1-5 and V is TRBV7-8; 10 nucleotides match TRBD1. Germline V gene lookup returns CDR1 SGHVS and CDR2 FQNEAQ. Trimming cost V 8 bases and J 5 bases; bases outside gene matches: 9. This CDR3 is built from 15 residues. The CDR3, as DNA: TGTGCCAGCGGGACAGGGGTTTCGGTCGATCAGCCCCAGCATTTT. Translating gives CASGTGVSVDQPQHF.

The rearrangement uses TRBV9 and TRBJ1-5, with D maybe TRBD1 (5 bases). The V gene lost 0 bases and the J gene lost 7 bases, with 14 bases spanning the gap. CDR1 SGDLS and CDR2 YYNGEE come from the germline V gene. This CDR3 region has 15 residues. The CDR3 loop is CASSVVQGGGQPQHF. As DNA, the CDR3 is TGTGCCAGCAGCGTAGTGCAGGGAGGCGGACAGCCCCAGCATTTT.

In its sample, this clone was seen a few times. The chain recombines TRBV29-1 with TRBJ2-2; D is perhaps TRBD2 (6 bases). V lost 0 bases and J lost 2, with 10 bases in between. The CDR3 consists of 15 residues. CDR1 and CDR2 (germline): SQVTM, ANQGSEA. The CDR3 DNA reads as TGCAGCGTTGAAGAGACCGGGGGTAACACCGGGGAGCTGTTTTTT. Translation: CSVEETGGNTGELFF.

This clone has only a few counts. The chain uses TRBV25-1 and TRBJ1-6; the D gene is possibly TRBD1 (6 bases). Germline V lookup: CDR1 MGHDK, CDR2 SYGVNS. The CDR3 covers 15 residues. V dropped 3 bases and J dropped 8 bases, with 14 bases sitting between them. CDR3 nucleotides: TGTGCCAGCAGTGACGATACAGGGATATATTCACCCCTCCACTTT. Residues: CASSDDTGIYSPLHF.

The chain combines TRBV2 with TRBJ2-7; the match to TRBD1 covers 8 bases. The CDR3 covers 15 residues. V trimming: 11 bases; J trimming: 4 bases; junction bases outside the gene matches: 16. Germline V lookup: CDR1 SNHLY, CDR2 FYNNEI. The CDR3 region is CAAIRWGQDQYEQYF. The DNA for the CDR3 is TGTGCCGCCATTCGGTGGGGACAGGACCAATACGAGCAGTACTTC.

The rearrangement uses TRBV7-9 and TRBJ2-1; 8 nucleotides align to TRBD2. V was clipped by 7 bases and J by 8 bases; unmatched bases: 7. CDR1 SEHNR and CDR2 FQNEAQ come from the germline V gene (reference sequence). The length of the CDR3 is 13 residues. The CDR3 sequence: CASTGGGRDEQFF. The CDR3 bases are TGTGCCAGCACCGGGGGGGGGCGGGATGAGCAGTTCTTC.

This clone has more than one count but fewer than ten. The chain has TRBV10-3 and TRBJ1-1; D ambiguous. Looked up from germline, CDR1 is ENHRY and CDR2 is SYGVKD. This CDR3 has 12 amino acids. With 7 bases removed from V and 4 bases from J, the gap between germline ends came to 10 bases. The CDR3 nucleotides read TGTGCCATCAAACAACAGAGCACTGAAGCTTTCTTT. Its translation: CAIKQQSTEAFF.

This chain connects TRBV25-1 to TRBJ1-3; tentative D call: TRBD1 (6 bases). The CDR3 has 14 residues. CDR1 is MGHDK and CDR2 is SYGVNS in the germline V gene. The germline V and J ends were trimmed by 2 bases and 4 bases, with 9 bases remaining between them. CDR3 region: CASSEVGGGNTIYF. DNA of the CDR3: TGTGCCAGCAGTGAAGTTGGGGGCGGAAACACCATATATTTT.

The chain joins TRBV27 to TRBJ2-5, with TRBD2 matching 7 bases. The germline V gene encodes CDR1 MNHEY and CDR2 SMNVEV (reference sequence). Unmatched junction bases numbered 9, after V lost 4 bases and J lost 4 bases. There are 15 residues in the CDR3. This chain's CDR3 is CASSSRRESVETQYF. The CDR3 DNA reads TGTGCCAGCAGTTCGAGGCGGGAGTCGGTAGAGACCCAGTACTTC.

V is TRBV30 and J is TRBJ1-2; D possibly corresponds to TRBD1 (6 bases). V was clipped by 8 bases and J by 2 bases, with 24 bases between them. CDR1 and CDR2 (germline): GTSNPN, SVGIG (reference sequence). This CDR3 has 16 residues. The CDR3 DNA follows: TGTGCCGGCCCATCCCACCCCCAGGGGCAGAACTATGGCTACACCTTC. It is translated as CAGPSHPQGQNYGYTF.

The chain has TRBV11-1 and TRBJ1-1; D may be TRBD1 (5 bases). This CDR3 is built from 12 residues. Germline loops: CDR1 SGHAT, CDR2 FQDESV (reference sequence). Trimming pared 2 bases from V and 5 bases from J, leaving 6 bases between. The chain's CDR3 is CASSLSGTEAFF. CDR3 DNA sequence: TGTGCCAGCAGCTTATCAGGGACTGAAGCTTTCTTT.

This clone has just one count. The chain employs TRBV7-2 and TRBJ2-1; 11 bases map to TRBD2. Trimming removed 2 bases from V and 12 bases from J; junction bases left unmatched: 9. Germline values: CDR1 SGHTA, CDR2 FQGNSA. This CDR3 is 15 amino acids long. CDR3 amino acids: CASSLPSGGLTLQFF. CDR3 bases: TGTGCCAGCAGCTTACCTAGCGGGGGGCTAACGCTGCAGTTCTTC.

This chain links TRBV5-1 with TRBJ1-6; D uncertain. The V gene lost 3 bases and the J gene lost 5 bases, with 18 bases spanning the gap. The CDR3 runs 17 residues. Germline V gene data show CDR1 as SGHRS and CDR2 as YFSETQ. The CDR3 region is CASSSRPLKGDNSPLHF. The CDR3 DNA sequence: TGCGCCAGCAGCTCGCGACCCCTGAAGGGAGATAATTCACCCCTCCACTTT.

The chain combines TRBV19 with TRBJ2-5, with 10 bases matching TRBD1. V lost 1 base and J lost 5; bases outside the gene matches: 4. This CDR3 has 15 residues. Per germline, CDR1 LNHDA and CDR2 SQIVND (reference sequence). DNA of the CDR3: TGTGCCAGTAGTATAGCTGGACAGGGGGGGGAGACCCAGTACTTC. It encodes CASSIAGQGGETQYF.

The rearrangement joins TRBV4-1 to TRBJ2-7, with 10 nucleotides matching TRBD2. The CDR3 contains 17 residues. V lost 0 bases and J lost 3; bases outside the gene matches: 8. Germline-derived CDR1 and CDR2 are MGHRA and YSYEKL. The CDR3 DNA reads TGCGCCAGCAGCCAAGACAGGATGGGACTAGCGAGCTACGAGCAGTACTTC. Amino acid sequence: CASSQDRMGLASYEQYF.